This entry is about one T cell receptor (beta chain). The sample comes from a study of shared clonotypes between healthy human individuals. All the donors were Caucasian adults who lived in Nashville, Tennessee. Under the authors' procedure: Sequence data from immunoSEQ were junction-only and lacked quality scores; consequently, filtering differed. Sequencing used immunoSEQ multiplex PCR; TCRdb keeps in-frame clones, though not all of them. From that table come the V and J calls and clone size; the DNA was used to work out D and trimming. The profile shows roughly 490,000 clones, 79% of them singletons. Germline lookup yields CDR1 SGHAT and CDR2 FQNNGV. There are 14 residues in the CDR3. V lost 2 bases, J lost 10 bases, and 15 bases lay in between.

The clonotype comes from a woman between 40 and 55 years old in good health. Some clones in this sample may be carry-over from other donors' samples. Source material: PBMCs. The chain employs TRBV11-2 and TRBJ2-1, with D perhaps TRBD2 (6 bases). CDR3 nucleotide sequence: TGTGCCAGCAGCTTATATGCGGGGCGCGGGGAGCAGTTCTTC. Protein: CASSLYAGRGEQFF.